Below, 10 T cell receptor beta chains from the same sample are listed, as sequenced in a study of CD4 T cells in relation to SARS-CoV-2 and coronaviruses. Their antigens remain unidentified. TCRdb's table, derived via immunoSEQ multiplex PCR, lists solely in-frame clones and lacks some. This sample has tens of thousands of clones, with over 70% found just once. Sequencing input: memory CD4+ T cells from PBMCs, cultured in vitro. The receptors come from an adult with COVID-19.

This clone appeared a single time. The V gene is TRBV19, the J gene TRBJ2-7; D remains unclear. V was trimmed by 3 bases and J by 0 bases, leaving 12 bases between them. Germline CDR1 is LNHDA and CDR2 is SQIVND (reference sequence). There are 15 residues in the CDR3. The CDR3 spells CASSIPRQSSYEQYF. The CDR3 nucleotides are TGTGCCAGTAGTATCCCCAGACAAAGCTCCTACGAGCAGTACTTC.

The V call is TRBV12-2, the J call TRBJ1-5. TRBV12-2 is a pseudogene locus. The CDR3 is 11 amino acids. CDR3 coding DNA: TGTGCAAGTCGCCTAAATCAGCCCCAGCATTTT. Amino acid sequence: CASRLNQPQHF.

The chain is built from TRBV28 and TRBJ2-1; the match to TRBD2 covers 11 bases. The CDR3 spans 17 residues. Germline assignment: CDR1 MDHEN and CDR2 SYDVKM. V gave up 4 bases and J gave up 10 bases; unmatched junction bases: 15. CDR3 sequence (DNA): TGTGCCAGCAGTTCCTGGAATGGTAGCGGGAGGGAACGGGAGCAGTTCTTC. As protein: CASSSWNGSGREREQFF.

The chain carries TRBV19 and TRBJ1-4; 8 positions agree with TRBD1. CDR1 LNHDA and CDR2 SQIVND come from the germline V gene (reference sequence). V shed 2 bases, J shed 7 bases, and the junction held 6 bases outside the gene matches. This CDR3 spans 15 amino acids. The DNA for the CDR3 is TGTGCCAGTAGTATACTCGGACAGGGAAGTGAAAAACTGTTTTTT. As protein: CASSILGQGSEKLFF.

This chain uses TRBV18 with TRBJ2-7; 9 bases line up with TRBD2. Trimming took 5 bases from V and 6 from J; bases not matched to a gene: 5. The V gene's germline CDR1 is KGHSH and CDR2 LQKENI. The CDR3 contains 13 residues. CDR3 nucleotide sequence: TGTGCCAGCTCATCCGGGACTAGCTCCGAGCAGTACTTC. Translating gives CASSSGTSSEQYF.

This clone was seen a single time. The chain couples TRBV5-6 to TRBJ1-4; 8 nucleotides align to TRBD1. The CDR3 length is 15 residues. V trimming: 4 bases; J trimming: 4 bases; junction bases outside the gene matches: 6. Germline V gene data show CDR1 as SGHDT and CDR2 as YYEEEE. CDR3 nucleotide sequence: TGTGCCAGCAGCCCGGGGACAGGCGTTAATGAAAAACTGTTTTTT. It yields the protein CASSPGTGVNEKLFF.

This clone was counted a few times. The genes are TRBV14 and TRBJ2-1; D is unresolved. The CDR3 has 14 residues. Germline values: CDR1 SGHDN, CDR2 FVKESK. Trimming took 0 bases from V and 7 from J, leaving 10 bases between them. The CDR3 loop is CASSQDNFRNEQFF. The DNA for the CDR3 is TGTGCCAGCAGCCAAGATAACTTTAGGAATGAGCAGTTCTTC.

This chain uses TRBV5-4 with TRBJ2-1; no reliable D call. V lost 0 bases to trimming and J lost 0 bases, with 7 bases between them. CDR1 is SGHNT, CDR2 YYREEE, per germline (reference sequence). The CDR3 length is 15 residues. In DNA form, the CDR3 reads TGTGCCAGCAGCTTGGGCGGAACCTCCTACAATGAGCAGTTCTTC. Protein sequence: CASSLGGTSYNEQFF. The entire variable domain, with the rest obtained from reference TRBV5-4 and TRBJ2-1, is as follows: ETGVTQSPTHLIKTRGQQVTLRCSSQSGHNTVSWYQQALGQGPQFIFQYYREEENGRGNFPPRFSGLQFPNYSSELNVNALELDDSALYLCASSLGGTSYNEQFFGPGTRLTVL.

The V call is TRBV29-1, the J call TRBJ1-1; D perhaps matches TRBD1 (5 bases). V shed 8 bases and J shed 1 base, with 14 bases lying between them. This CDR3 has 13 residues. Per the germline V gene, CDR1 is SQVTM and CDR2 is ANQGSEA. As DNA, the CDR3 is TGCAGCATCGGTCGGGGGGGGAACACTGAAGCTTTCTTT. Protein product: CSIGRGGNTEAFF.

This chain uses TRBV12-1 with TRBJ2-3; TRBD2 is the table's D call, not checked against the DNA. TRBV12-1 is a pseudogene segment. The CDR3 runs to 19 residues. Written as DNA, the CDR3 is TGTGCCAGCAGCTTTGATGTTGCCGGGACTAGCGGGAGCGTAGATACGCAGTATTTT. As protein: CASSFDVAGTSGSVDTQYF.